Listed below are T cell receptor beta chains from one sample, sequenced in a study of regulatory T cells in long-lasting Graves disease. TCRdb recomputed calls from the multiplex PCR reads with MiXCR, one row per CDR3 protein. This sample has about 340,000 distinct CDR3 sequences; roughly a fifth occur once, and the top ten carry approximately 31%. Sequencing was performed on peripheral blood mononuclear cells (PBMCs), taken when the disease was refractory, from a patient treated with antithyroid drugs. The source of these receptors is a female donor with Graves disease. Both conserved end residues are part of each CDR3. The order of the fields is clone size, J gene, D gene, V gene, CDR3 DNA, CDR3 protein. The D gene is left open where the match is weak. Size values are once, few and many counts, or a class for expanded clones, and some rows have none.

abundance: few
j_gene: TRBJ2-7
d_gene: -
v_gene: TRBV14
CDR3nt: TGTGCCAGCAGCCAAATCCAATGCGTGGCCTATAACTACGAGCAGTACTTC
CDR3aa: CASSQIQCVAYNYEQYF

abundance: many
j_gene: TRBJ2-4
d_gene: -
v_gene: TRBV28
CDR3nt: TGTGCCAGCAGTCCGTTCGGAGCGGGTGGAGCCAAAAACATTCAGTACTTC
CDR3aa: CASSPFGAGGAKNIQYF

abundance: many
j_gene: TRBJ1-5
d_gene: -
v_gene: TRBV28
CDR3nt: TGTGCCAGCAGTTTGTACGGGAATAGCAATCAGCCCCAGCATTTT
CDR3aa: CASSLYGNSNQPQHF

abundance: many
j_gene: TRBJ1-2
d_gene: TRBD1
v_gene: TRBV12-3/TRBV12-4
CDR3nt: TGTGCCAGCAGACCTGTCGGACAGGGAAGGAGAGGCTACACCTTC
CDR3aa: CASRPVGQGRRGYTF

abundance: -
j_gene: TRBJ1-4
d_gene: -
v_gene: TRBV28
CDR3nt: TGTGCCAGCACCTTGGGAGGGGGAGATGAAAAACTGTTTTTT
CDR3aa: CASTLGGGDEKLFF

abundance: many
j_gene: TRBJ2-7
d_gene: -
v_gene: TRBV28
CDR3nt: TGTGCCAGCGGCCCCACGAACCCCCCTTACGAGCAGTACTTC
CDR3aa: CASGPTNPPYEQYF

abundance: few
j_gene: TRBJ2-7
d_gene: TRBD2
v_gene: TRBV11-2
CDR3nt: TGTGCCAGCAGCTTACGGGGACTAGCGGGAGTAGACGAGCAGTACTTC
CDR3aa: CASSLRGLAGVDEQYF

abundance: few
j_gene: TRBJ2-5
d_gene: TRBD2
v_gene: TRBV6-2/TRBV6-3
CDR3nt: TGTGCCAGCAGACCCTTAGCGGGGGGTCATGAGACCCAGTACTTC
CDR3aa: CASRPLAGGHETQYF

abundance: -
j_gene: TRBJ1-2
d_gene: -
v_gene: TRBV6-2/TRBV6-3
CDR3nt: TGTGCCAGCAGCGATTTAGGGTCAGTTAAGCCAGCATATGGCTACACCTTC
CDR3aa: CASSDLGSVKPAYGYTF

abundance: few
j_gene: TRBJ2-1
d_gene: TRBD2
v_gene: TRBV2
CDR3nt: TGTGCCAGCAGTGAAGGACTAGCGGGGTCCCTAGAGTATGAGCAGTTCTTC
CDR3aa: CASSEGLAGSLEYEQFF

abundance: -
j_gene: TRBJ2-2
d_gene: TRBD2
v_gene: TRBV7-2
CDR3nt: TGTGCCAGCAGCTCCCGGTTACTAGCGGAGGGCACCGGGGAGCTGTTTTTT
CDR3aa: CASSSRLLAEGTGELFF

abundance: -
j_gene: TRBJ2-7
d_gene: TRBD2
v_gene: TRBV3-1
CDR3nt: TGTGCCAGCAGACCTAGCGGGAGGTTACACGAGCAGTACTTC
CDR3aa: CASRPSGRLHEQYF

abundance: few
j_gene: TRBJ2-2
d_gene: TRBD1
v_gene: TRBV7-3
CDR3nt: TGTGCCAGCAGCAGGACAGGGGAGGACGGGGAGCTGTTTTTT
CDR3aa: CASSRTGEDGELFF

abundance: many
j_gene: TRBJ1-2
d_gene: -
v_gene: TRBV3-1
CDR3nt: TGTGCCAGCAGCCAAGATGAGCAGGCCGGGGGCTATGGCTACACCTTC
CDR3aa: CASSQDEQAGGYGYTF

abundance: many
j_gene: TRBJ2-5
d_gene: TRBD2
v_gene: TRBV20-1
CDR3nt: TGCAGTGCTAGGACTAGCGGGCCAAAGACCCAGTACTTC
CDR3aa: CSARTSGPKTQYF

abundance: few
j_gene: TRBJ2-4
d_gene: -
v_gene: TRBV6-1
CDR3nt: TGTGCCAGCAGCCAACGGGATCTAGCCAAAAACATTCAGTACTTC
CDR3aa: CASSQRDLAKNIQYF

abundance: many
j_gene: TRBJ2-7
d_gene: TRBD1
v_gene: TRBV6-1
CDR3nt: TGTGCCAGCAGTCGTACCGGGACAGGGCGGTACGAGCAGTACTTC
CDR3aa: CASSRTGTGRYEQYF

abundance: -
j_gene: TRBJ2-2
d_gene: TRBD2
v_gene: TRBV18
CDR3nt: TGTGCCAGCTCACCACCGGGACTAGCGGGACCTGGCACCGGGGAGCTGTTTTTT
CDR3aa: CASSPPGLAGPGTGELFF

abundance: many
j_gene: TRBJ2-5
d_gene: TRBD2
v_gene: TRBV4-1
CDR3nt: TGTGCCAGCAGCCAAGGACTAGCGGGGCAAGAGACCCAGTACTTC
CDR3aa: CASSQGLAGQETQYF

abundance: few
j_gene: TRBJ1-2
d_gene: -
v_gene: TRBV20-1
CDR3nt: TGCAGTGCTAGAGGCTGGGGGACCTCCTATGGCTACACCTTC
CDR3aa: CSARGWGTSYGYTF

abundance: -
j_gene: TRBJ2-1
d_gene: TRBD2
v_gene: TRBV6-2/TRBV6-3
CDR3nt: TGTGCCAGCAGTTATAGCGGGGGGAGGTACAATGAGCAGTTCTTC
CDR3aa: CASSYSGGRYNEQFF

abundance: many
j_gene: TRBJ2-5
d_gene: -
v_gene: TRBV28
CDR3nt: TGTGCCAGCAGTTTATCCCGGGACAATCGATGGGAGACCCAGTACTTC
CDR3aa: CASSLSRDNRWETQYF

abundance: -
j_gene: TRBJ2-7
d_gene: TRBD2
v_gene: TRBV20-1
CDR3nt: TGCAGTGCTAGAGGTAGCGGGAGTTCCTACGAGCAGTACTTC
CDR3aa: CSARGSGSSYEQYF

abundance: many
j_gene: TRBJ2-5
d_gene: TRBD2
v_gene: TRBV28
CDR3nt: TGTGCCAGCAGTACGATCGGGGGGGCCCAGTACTTC
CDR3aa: CASSTIGGAQYF

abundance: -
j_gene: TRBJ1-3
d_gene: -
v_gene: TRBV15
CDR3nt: TGTGCCACCAGCAGAGATACCGTGACAGGAGGAAACACCATATATTTT
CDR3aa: CATSRDTVTGGNTIYF

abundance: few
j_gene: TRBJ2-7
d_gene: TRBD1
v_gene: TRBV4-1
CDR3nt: TGCGCCAGCAGCCACCCCGGGACAGGGGGCTTCCACGAGCAGTACTTC
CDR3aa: CASSHPGTGGFHEQYF

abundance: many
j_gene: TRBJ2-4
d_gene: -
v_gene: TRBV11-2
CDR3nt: TGTGCCAGCAGCCCGGACAGCGCTAGTGGGTGGAAAAACATTCAGTACTTC
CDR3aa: CASSPDSASGWKNIQYF

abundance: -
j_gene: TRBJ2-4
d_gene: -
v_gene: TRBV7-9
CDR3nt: TGTGCCAGCAGCTTAGATCGCAGGGTAGCCAAAAACATTCAGTACTTC
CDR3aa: CASSLDRRVAKNIQYF

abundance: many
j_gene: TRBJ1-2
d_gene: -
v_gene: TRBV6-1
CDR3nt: TGTGCCAGCAGTGAAGCGCGACTCGGGAACTATGGCTACACCTTC
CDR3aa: CASSEARLGNYGYTF

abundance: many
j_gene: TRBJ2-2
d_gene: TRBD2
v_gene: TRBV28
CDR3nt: TGTGCCAGCAGAAGGACTAGCGGGAACACCGGGGAGCTGTTTTTT
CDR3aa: CASRRTSGNTGELFF

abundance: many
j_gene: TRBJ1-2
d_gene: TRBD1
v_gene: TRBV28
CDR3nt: TGTGCCAGCAGGCCGGGACAGGGGGCGCGGGATGGCTACACCTTC
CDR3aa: CASRPGQGARDGYTF

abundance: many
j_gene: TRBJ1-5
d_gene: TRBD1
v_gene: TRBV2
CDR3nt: TGTGCCAGCAGTCCTCCAGGGGGGACAGGGGTGAGCAATCAGCCCCAGCATTTT
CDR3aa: CASSPPGGTGVSNQPQHF

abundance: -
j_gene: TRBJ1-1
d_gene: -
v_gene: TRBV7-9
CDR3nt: TGTGCCAGCAGCCCACCCCTGCGGGGGGGGGACACTGAAGCTTTCTTT
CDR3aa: CASSPPLRGGDTEAFF

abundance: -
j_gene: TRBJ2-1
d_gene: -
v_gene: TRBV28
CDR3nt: TGTGCCAGCAGCCGCCGGGGCCTTGAGGGTGAGCAGTTCTTC
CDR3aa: CASSRRGLEGEQFF

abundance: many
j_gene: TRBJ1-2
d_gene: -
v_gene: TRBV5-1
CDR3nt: TGCGCCAGCAGCCCCGGACTTACGGGAGACGGAGGCTATGGCTACACCTTC
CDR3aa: CASSPGLTGDGGYGYTF

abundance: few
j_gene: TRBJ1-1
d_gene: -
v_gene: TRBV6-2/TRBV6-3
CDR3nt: TGTGCCAGCAGTTATTCCAGGGGAGGGGGATCATTTGAAGCTTTCTTT
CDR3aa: CASSYSRGGGSFEAFF

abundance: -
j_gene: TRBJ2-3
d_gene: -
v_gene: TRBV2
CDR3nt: TGTGCCAGCAGTGTGGCCCAACCCGGGACAGATACGCAGTATTTT
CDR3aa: CASSVAQPGTDTQYF

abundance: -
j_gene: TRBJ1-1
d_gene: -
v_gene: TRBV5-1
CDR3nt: TGCGCCAGCAGTCCGCATAGCACCAACACTGAAGCTTTCTTT
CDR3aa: CASSPHSTNTEAFF

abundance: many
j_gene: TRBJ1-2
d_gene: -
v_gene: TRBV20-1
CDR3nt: TGCAGTGCTAGGGTCCCAGATTCGCATGGCTACACCTTC
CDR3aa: CSARVPDSHGYTF

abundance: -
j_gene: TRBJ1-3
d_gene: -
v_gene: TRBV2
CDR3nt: TGTGCCAGCCGTAGGTTGCCCAGCTCTGGAAACACCATATATTTT
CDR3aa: CASRRLPSSGNTIYF

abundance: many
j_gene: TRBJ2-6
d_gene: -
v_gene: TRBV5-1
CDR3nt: TGCGCCAGCAGCTTGGTACTTGGCTCTGGGGCCAACGTCCTGACTTTC
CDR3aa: CASSLVLGSGANVLTF